The rows below give T cell receptor beta chains drawn from one sample of a study of T cells in Graves' hyperthyroidism and ophthalmopathy. MiXCR was run by TCRdb on the multiplex PCR reads, yielding one entry per CDR3 protein. The table has hundreds of thousands of distinct CDR3 sequences, around a sixth seen once. The sequencing input was blood. The receptors were sampled from a woman in her 50s with Graves' hyperthyroidism that later progressed to Graves' ophthalmopathy. Each CDR3 is given with its conserved first and last residue. The D gene is left open where the match is weak. The size entry is marked missing in some rows and otherwise reads once, few, many or a size class.

clone_size d_call j_call v_call cdr3_nt cdr3_aa
few TRBD1 TRBJ2-2 TRBV2 TGTGCCAGTGTACAGGGGTACACCGGGGAGCTGTTTTTT CASVQGYTGELFF
NA NA TRBJ2-5 TRBV5-4 TGTGCCAGCAGCCTAAGAACAGAGTACCAAGAGACCCAGTACTTC CASSLRTEYQETQYF
NA NA TRBJ2-1 TRBV27 TGTGCCAGCCGGGGGGCTACGCTTTCCTACAATGAGCAGTTCTTC CASRGATLSYNEQFF
many TRBD1 TRBJ1-1 TRBV7-9 TGTGCCAGCAGCCCTCAGGGGGCAGCGGAAGCTTTCTTT CASSPQGAAEAFF
many NA TRBJ1-1 TRBV18 TGTGCCAGCTCACCAGGGGGAGAACACACTGAAGCTTTCTTT CASSPGGEHTEAFF
many NA TRBJ2-2 TRBV11-3 TGTGCCAGCAGCTTCTCGGGGATTGGTCCCGGGGAGCTGTTTTTT CASSFSGIGPGELFF
many NA TRBJ2-3 TRBV6-1 TGTGCCAGCAGTCCACAAAAACAGGGTGGCACAGATACGCAGTATTTT CASSPQKQGGTDTQYF
few NA TRBJ1-5 TRBV27 TGTGCCAGCAGCCGGGACATATATCAGCCCCAGCATTTT CASSRDIYQPQHF
NA TRBD1 TRBJ1-2 TRBV13 TGTGCCAGCAGCCCGGACAGGGACAACTATGGCTACACCTTC CASSPDRDNYGYTF
once TRBD2 TRBJ2-3 TRBV19 TGTGCCAGTAGTATCGGCCTAGCGGACTCAGATACGCAGTATTTT CASSIGLADSDTQYF
NA TRBD1 TRBJ2-1 TRBV7-8 TGTGCCAGCAGGGGACAGGATTACAATGAGCAGTTCTTC CASRGQDYNEQFF
NA TRBD1 TRBJ2-3 TRBV27 TGTGCCAGCAGCCCAGAAACAGGGGGAATCCGACCAGATACGCAGTATTTT CASSPETGGIRPDTQYF
few NA TRBJ1-2 TRBV2 TGTGCCAGCAGTGAACTGGTCCGGGGAAACTATGGCTACACCTTC CASSELVRGNYGYTF
few NA TRBJ1-3 TRBV7-9 TGTGCCAGCAGCTTCGATATCTCTGGAAACACCATATATTTT CASSFDISGNTIYF
many NA TRBJ1-1 TRBV29-1 TGCAGCGCTGGCCTGAACACTGAAGCTTTCTTT CSAGLNTEAFF
NA TRBD1 TRBJ1-4 TRBV7-9 TGTGCCAGCAGCTTAGGAGAGACAGGGAGAGGCGAAAAACTGTTTTTT CASSLGETGRGEKLFF
NA TRBD1 TRBJ1-2 TRBV20-1 TGCAGTGCTCCCGGGACAGGGGAAGGTAACTATGGCTACACCTTC CSAPGTGEGNYGYTF
many NA TRBJ2-7 TRBV12-3/TRBV12-4 TGTGCCAGCAGTTCCCCGACCCACTACGAGCAGTACTTC CASSSPTHYEQYF
few NA TRBJ1-5 TRBV4-1 TGCGCCAGCAGCCAACCCGGGTTGGATCAGCCCCAGCATTTT CASSQPGLDQPQHF
few NA TRBJ1-5 TRBV5-1 TGCGCCAGCAGCTTGGCGGGATGGTGGGATCAGCCCCAGCATTTT CASSLAGWWDQPQHF
NA NA TRBJ2-5 TRBV29-1 TGCAGCGTTCAACTATTGCCAAGCGGGACCCAGTACTTC CSVQLLPSGTQYF
few NA TRBJ1-6 TRBV7-9 TGTGCCAGCAGCTTAGAAGATTTTCGGAATTCACCCCTCCACTTT CASSLEDFRNSPLHF
few NA TRBJ1-3 TRBV7-6 TGTGCCAGCAGCTTAGCGGGGATCTCTGGAAACACCATATATTTT CASSLAGISGNTIYF
many NA TRBJ1-1 TRBV30 TGTGCCTGGAGAGGACAGAACACTGAAGCTTTCTTT CAWRGQNTEAFF
few NA TRBJ2-1 TRBV29-1 TGCAGCGTTGAAGAAGCTGCAGGCGGGAATGAGCAGTTCTTC CSVEEAAGGNEQFF
many NA TRBJ1-1 TRBV11-2 TGTGCCAGCAGCCCACGCCGGATGAACACTGAAGCTTTCTTT CASSPRRMNTEAFF